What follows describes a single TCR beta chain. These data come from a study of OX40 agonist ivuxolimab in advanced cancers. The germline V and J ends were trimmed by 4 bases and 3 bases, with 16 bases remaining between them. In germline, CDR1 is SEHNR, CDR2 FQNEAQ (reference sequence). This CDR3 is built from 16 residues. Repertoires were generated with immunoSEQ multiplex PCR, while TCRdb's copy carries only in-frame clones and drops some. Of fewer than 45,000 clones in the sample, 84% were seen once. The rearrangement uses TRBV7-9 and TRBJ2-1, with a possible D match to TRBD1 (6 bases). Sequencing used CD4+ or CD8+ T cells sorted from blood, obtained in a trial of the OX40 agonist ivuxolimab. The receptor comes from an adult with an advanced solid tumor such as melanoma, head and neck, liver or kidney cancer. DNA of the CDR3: TGTGCCAGCAGCTCAACCGCCGGGACACTCTACAATGAGCAGTTCTTC. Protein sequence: CASSSTAGTLYNEQFF.